The rows below give T cell receptor beta chains drawn from one sample of a study of radiation and T cells in renal cell carcinoma. Sequenced by immunoSEQ multiplex PCR; TCRdb stores in-frame clones only, minus some. The sample holds 18,000 or so clones, about 50% seen once. This material consisted of tumor tissue, taken from a patient whose treatment included radiotherapy and nephrectomy. These receptors all stem from a man aged 50 to 60 with renal cell carcinoma. The CDR3 runs from the conserved cysteine through the conserved F or W.

CASSESGTGDEENIQYF	TRBV25-1	TRBJ2-4	17
CASSVTGATYEQYF	TRBV9	TRBJ2-7	14
CASSGPSGSTYEQYF	TRBV7-2	TRBJ2-7	15
CASSQTSGGGTQYF	TRBV7-7	TRBJ2-5	14
CASSLQDRGAWETQYF	TRBV27	TRBJ2-5	16
CASSLGSSYNSPLHF	TRBV5-4	TRBJ1-6	15
CATSRLGQGRKTQYF	TRBV15	TRBJ2-5	15
CASSLGLELYGYTF	TRBV7-9	TRBJ1-2	14
CASRTRANEQFF	TRBV6-5	TRBJ2-1	12
CASSPSGATDTQYF	TRBV5-1	TRBJ2-3	14
CASSFDRTEAFF	TRBV4-1	TRBJ1-1	12
CASSETLAGGPYEQYF	TRBV9	TRBJ2-7	16
CASSDSGTDYSNQPQHF	TRBV6-4	TRBJ1-5	17
CASSSQGPNNSPLHF	TRBV9	TRBJ1-6	15